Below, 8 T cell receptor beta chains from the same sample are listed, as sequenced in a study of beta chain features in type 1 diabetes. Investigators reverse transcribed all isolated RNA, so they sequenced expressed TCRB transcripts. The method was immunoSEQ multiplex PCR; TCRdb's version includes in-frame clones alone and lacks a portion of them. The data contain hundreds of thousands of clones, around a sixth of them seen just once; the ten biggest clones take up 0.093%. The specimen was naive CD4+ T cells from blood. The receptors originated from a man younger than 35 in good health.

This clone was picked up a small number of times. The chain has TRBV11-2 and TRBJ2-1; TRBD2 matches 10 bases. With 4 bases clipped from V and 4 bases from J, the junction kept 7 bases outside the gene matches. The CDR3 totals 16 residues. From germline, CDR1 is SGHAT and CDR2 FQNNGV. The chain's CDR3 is CASSSVSGRAYNEQFF. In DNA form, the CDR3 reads TGTGCCAGCAGCTCTGTCAGCGGGAGGGCTTACAATGAGCAGTTCTTC.

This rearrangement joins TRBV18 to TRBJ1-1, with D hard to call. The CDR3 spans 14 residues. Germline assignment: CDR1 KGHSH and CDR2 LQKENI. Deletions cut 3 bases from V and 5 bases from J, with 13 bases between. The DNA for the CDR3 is TGTGCCAGCTCACCTAATAGGGTGTGGACTGAAGCTTTCTTT. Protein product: CASSPNRVWTEAFF.

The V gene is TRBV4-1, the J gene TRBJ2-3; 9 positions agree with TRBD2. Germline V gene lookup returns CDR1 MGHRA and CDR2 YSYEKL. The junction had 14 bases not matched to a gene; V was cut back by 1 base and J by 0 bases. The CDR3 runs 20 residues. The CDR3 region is CASSQGVSGRMVASTDTQYF. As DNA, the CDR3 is TGCGCCAGCAGCCAAGGCGTTAGCGGGAGAATGGTGGCTAGCACAGATACGCAGTATTTT.

CDR3 sequence reads: CASSYRPGPHEQYF. CDR3 nucleotide sequence: TGTGCCAGCAGTTACCGCCCAGGACCCCACGAGCAGTACTTC. The chain employs TRBV6-6 and TRBJ2-7; no firm D call. V lost 2 bases to trimming and J lost 5 bases, with 13 bases between them. Germline V gene lookup returns CDR1 MNHNY and CDR2 SVGAGI (reference sequence). The CDR3 covers 14 residues.

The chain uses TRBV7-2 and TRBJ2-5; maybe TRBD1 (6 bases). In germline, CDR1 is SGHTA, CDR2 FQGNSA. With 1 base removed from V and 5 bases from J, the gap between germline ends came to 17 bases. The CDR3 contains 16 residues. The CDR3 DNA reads TGTGCCAGCAGCTTAGTTAGCACAGGGCCCCGCGAGACCCAGTACTTC. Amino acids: CASSLVSTGPRETQYF.

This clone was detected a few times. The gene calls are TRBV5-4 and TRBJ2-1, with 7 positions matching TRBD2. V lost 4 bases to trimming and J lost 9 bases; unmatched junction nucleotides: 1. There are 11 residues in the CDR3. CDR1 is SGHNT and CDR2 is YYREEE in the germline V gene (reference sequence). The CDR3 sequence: CASSPGGEQFF. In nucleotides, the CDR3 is TGTGCCAGCAGCCCGGGGGGTGAGCAGTTCTTC.

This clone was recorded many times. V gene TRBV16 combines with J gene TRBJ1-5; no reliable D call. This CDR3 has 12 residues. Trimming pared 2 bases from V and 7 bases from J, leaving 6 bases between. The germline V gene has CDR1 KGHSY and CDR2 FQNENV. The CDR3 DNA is TGTGCCAGCAGCCAAGGTGAGCAGCCCCAGCATTTT. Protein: CASSQGEQPQHF.

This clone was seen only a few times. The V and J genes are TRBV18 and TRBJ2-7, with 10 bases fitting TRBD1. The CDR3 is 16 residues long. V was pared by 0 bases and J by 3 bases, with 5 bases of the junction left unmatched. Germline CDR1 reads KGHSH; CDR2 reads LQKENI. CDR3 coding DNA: TGTGCCAGCTCACCACCTTCCGGGACAGGGGACTACGAGCAGTACTTC. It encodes CASSPPSGTGDYEQYF.